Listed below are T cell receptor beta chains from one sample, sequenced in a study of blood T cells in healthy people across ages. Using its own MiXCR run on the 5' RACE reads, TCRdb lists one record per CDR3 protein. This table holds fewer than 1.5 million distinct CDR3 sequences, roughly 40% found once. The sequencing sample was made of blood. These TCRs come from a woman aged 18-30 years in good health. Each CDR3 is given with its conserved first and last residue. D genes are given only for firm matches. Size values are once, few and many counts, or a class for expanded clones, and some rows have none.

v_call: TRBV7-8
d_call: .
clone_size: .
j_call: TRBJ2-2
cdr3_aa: CASSWGGLDTGELFF
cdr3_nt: TGTGCCAGCAGCTGGGGGGGGCTGGACACCGGGGAGCTGTTTTTT

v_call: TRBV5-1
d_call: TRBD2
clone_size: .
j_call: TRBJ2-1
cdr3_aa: CASSLEEAGPSQQFF
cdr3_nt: TGCGCCAGCAGCTTGGAGGAAGCGGGACCTTCCCAGCAGTTCTTC

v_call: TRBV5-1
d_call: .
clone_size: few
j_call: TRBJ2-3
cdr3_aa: CASAPGGGTDTQYF
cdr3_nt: TGCGCCAGCGCCCCCGGGGGAGGCACAGATACGCAGTATTTT

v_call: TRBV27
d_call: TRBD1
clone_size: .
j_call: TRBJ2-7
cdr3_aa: CTSSLGQGYEQYF
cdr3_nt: TGTACCAGCAGTTTGGGACAGGGATACGAGCAGTACTTC

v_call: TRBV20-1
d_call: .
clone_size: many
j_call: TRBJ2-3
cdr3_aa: CSARGGSYTDTQYF
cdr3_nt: TGCAGTGCTAGAGGCGGAAGCTACACAGATACGCAGTATTTT

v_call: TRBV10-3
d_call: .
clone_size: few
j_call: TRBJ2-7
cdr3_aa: CAISERTDSYEQYF
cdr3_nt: TGTGCCATCAGTGAGAGGACTGACTCCTACGAGCAGTACTTC

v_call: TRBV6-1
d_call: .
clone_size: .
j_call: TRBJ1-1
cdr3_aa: CASSEARGWNTEAFF
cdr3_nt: TGTGCCAGCAGTGAAGCAAGGGGCTGGAACACTGAAGCTTTCTTT

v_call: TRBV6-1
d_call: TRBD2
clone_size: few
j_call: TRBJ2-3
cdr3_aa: CASIVGGAVDTQYF
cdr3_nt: TGTGCCAGCATTGTCGGGGGGGCCGTAGATACGCAGTATTTT

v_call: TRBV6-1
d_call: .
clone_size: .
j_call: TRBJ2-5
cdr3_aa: CASSEMGGEQYF
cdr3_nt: TGTGCCAGCAGTGAAATGGGGGGTGAGCAGTACTTC

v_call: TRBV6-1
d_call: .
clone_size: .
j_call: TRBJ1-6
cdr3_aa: CASSEAFRQILTSPLHF
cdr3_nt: TGTGCCAGCAGTGAAGCGTTCAGGCAGATCCTGACATCCCCCCTCCACTTT

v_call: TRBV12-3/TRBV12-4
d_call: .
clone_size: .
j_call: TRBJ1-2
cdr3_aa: CASTLDNYGYTF
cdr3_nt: TGTGCCAGCACCCTCGATAACTATGGCTACACCTTC

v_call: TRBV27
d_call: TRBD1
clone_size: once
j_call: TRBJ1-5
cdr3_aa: CASSSTFGQGINQPQHF
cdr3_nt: TGTGCCAGCAGTTCCACATTCGGACAGGGTATTAATCAGCCCCAGCATTTT

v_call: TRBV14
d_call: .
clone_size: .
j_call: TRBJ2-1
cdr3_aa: CASSQVGGSEQFF
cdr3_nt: TGTGCCAGCAGCCAAGTCGGGGGAAGTGAGCAGTTCTTC

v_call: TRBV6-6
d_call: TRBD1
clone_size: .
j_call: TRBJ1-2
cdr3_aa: CASRTGQGHYGYTF
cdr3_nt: TGTGCCAGCAGGACCGGACAGGGTCACTATGGCTACACCTTC

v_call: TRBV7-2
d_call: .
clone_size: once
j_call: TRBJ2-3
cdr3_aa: CASSLGVFQYF
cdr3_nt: TGTGCCAGCAGCTTAGGGGTGTTTCAGTATTTT

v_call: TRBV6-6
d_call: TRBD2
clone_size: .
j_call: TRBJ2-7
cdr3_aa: CASSWGGISYNEQYF
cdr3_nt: TGTGCCAGCAGCTGGGGGGGGATCTCCTACAATGAGCAGTACTTC

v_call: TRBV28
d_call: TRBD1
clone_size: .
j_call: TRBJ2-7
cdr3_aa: CASSSGTGWVSYEQYF
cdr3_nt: TGTGCCAGCAGTTCCGGGACAGGGTGGGTTTCCTACGAGCAGTACTTC

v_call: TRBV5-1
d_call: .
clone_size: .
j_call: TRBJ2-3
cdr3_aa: CASSPGQLADTQYF
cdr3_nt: TGCGCCAGCAGCCCCGGACAGTTGGCAGATACGCAGTATTTT

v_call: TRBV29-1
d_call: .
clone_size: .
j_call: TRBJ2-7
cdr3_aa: CSVVEKGVYEQYF
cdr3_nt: TGCAGCGTTGTTGAGAAGGGGGTTTACGAGCAGTACTTC

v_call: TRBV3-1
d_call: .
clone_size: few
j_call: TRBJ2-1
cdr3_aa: CASSHGDESYNEQFF
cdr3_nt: TGTGCCAGCAGCCATGGGGATGAGTCGTACAATGAGCAGTTCTTC

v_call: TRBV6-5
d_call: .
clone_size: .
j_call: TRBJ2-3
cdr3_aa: CASSYSSPVSGTDTQYF
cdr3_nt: TGTGCCAGCAGTTACTCTTCTCCGGTTAGCGGCACAGATACGCAGTATTTT

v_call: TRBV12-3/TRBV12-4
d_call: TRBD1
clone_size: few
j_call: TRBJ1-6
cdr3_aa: CASSFVTGGSPLHF
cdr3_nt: TGTGCCAGCAGTTTTGTCACAGGGGGATCACCCCTCCACTTT

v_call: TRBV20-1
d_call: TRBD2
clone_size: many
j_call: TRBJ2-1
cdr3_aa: CSARVETSGNNEQFF
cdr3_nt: TGCAGTGCTAGGGTTGAGACTAGCGGAAACAATGAGCAGTTCTTC

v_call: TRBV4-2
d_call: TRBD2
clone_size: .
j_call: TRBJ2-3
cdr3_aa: CASSQVPSGLAGTDTQYF
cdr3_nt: TGTGCCAGCAGCCAAGTGCCTAGCGGTCTAGCGGGCACAGATACGCAGTATTTT

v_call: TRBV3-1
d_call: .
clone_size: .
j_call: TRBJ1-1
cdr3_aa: CASSRGGWQASMNTEAFF
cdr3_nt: TGTGCCAGCAGCCGGGGAGGTTGGCAAGCTTCCATGAACACTGAAGCTTTCTTT

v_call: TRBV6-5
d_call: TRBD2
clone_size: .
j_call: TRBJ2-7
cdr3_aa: CASSYSTSGRYEQYF
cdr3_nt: TGTGCCAGCAGTTACTCGACTAGCGGGAGGTACGAGCAGTACTTC

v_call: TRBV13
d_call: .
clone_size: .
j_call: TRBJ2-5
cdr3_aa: CASSSLDQDRNEQYF
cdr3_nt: TGTGCCAGCAGCAGCTTAGATCAGGATAGGAATGAGCAGTACTTC

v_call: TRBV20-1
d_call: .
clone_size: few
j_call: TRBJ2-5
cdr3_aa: CSATGTPQETQYF
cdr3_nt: TGCAGTGCTACCGGGACACCCCAAGAGACCCAGTACTTC

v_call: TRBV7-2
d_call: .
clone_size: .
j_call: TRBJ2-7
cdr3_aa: CASSLGGQGWVLEQYF
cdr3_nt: TGTGCCAGCAGCTTAGGAGGGCAGGGGTGGGTTTTGGAGCAGTACTTC

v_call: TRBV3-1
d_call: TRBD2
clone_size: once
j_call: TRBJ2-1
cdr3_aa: CASSQPGTSGINEQFF
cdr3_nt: TGTGCCAGCAGCCAACCTGGGACTAGCGGGATCAATGAGCAGTTCTTC

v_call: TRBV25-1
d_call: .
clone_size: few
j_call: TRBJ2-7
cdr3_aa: CASSESARYEQYF
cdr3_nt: TGTGCCAGCAGTGAATCAGCTCGCTACGAGCAGTACTTC

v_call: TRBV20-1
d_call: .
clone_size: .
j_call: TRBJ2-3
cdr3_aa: CSGVESTDTQYF
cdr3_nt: TGCAGTGGTGTGGAAAGCACAGATACGCAGTATTTT

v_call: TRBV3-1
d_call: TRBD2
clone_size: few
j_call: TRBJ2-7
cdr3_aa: CASSPSTSGEQYF
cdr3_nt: TGTGCCAGCAGCCCCAGCACTAGCGGCGAGCAGTACTTC

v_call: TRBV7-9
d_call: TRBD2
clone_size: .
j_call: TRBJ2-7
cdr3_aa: CASSFALAGVGEQYF
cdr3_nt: TGTGCCAGCAGCTTCGCGCTAGCGGGAGTGGGCGAGCAGTACTTC

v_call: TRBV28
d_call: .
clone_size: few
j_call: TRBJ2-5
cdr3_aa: CASSLFSKYQETQYF
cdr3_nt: TGTGCCAGCAGTTTATTCTCAAAGTACCAAGAGACCCAGTACTTC

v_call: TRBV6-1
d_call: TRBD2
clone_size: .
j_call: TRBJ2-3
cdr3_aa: CASQPAGVITDTQYF
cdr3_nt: TGTGCCAGCCAACCCGCGGGAGTTATCACAGATACGCAGTATTTT

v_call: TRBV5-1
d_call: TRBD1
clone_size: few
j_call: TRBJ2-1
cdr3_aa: CASSRAGGNRDEQFF
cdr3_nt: TGCGCCAGCAGCCGGGCAGGGGGCAACAGGGATGAGCAGTTCTTC

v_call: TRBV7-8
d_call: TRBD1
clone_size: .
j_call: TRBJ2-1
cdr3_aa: CASSPRSRGQSYEQFF
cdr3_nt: TGTGCCAGCAGCCCAAGGAGCAGGGGGCAGTCCTACGAGCAGTTCTTC

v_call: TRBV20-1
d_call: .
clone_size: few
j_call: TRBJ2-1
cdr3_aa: CSATSGTKWEQFF
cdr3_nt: TGCAGTGCTACATCTGGAACGAAATGGGAGCAGTTCTTC

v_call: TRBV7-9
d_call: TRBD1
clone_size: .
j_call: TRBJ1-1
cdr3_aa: CASSLTTGFQTEAFF
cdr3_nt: TGTGCCAGCAGCTTGACGACAGGGTTCCAAACTGAAGCTTTCTTT

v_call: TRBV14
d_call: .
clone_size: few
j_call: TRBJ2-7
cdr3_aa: CASSQHRSMNSYEQYF
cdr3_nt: TGTGCCAGCAGCCAGCACAGGTCTATGAACTCCTACGAGCAGTACTTC

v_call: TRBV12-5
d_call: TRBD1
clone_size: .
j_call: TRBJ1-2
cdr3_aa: CASGLVVGTGSLGGGYTF
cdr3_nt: TGTGCTAGTGGTTTGGTAGTTGGGACAGGGTCCTTAGGGGGTGGCTACACCTTC

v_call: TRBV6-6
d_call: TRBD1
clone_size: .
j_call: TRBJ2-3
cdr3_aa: CASRTTGQGITDTQYF
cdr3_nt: TGTGCCAGCAGAACGACAGGGCAGGGAATCACAGATACGCAGTATTTT

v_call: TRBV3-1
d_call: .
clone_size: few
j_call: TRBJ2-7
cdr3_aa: CASSQAKLSYEQYF
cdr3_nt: TGTGCCAGCAGCCAAGCGAAATTATCCTACGAGCAGTACTTC

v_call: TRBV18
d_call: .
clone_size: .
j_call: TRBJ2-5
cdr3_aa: CASRPFGTETQYF
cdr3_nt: TGTGCCAGCCGCCCCTTTGGGACTGAGACCCAGTACTTC

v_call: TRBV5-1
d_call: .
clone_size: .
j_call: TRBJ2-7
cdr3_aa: CASSLSTEQGDAEQYF
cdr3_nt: TGCGCCAGCAGCTTGTCAACCGAACAGGGTGATGCCGAGCAGTACTTC

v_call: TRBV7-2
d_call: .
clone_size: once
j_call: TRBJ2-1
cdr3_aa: CASSFSQAGAGRYNEQFF
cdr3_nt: TGTGCCAGCAGCTTCTCCCAGGCCGGTGCAGGGCGATACAATGAGCAGTTCTTC

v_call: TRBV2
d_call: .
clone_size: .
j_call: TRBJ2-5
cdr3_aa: CASDLETQYF
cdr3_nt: TGTGCCAGCGACCTTGAGACCCAGTACTTC

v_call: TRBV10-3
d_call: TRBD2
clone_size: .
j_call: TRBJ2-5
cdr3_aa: CAAGGDHALGTQYF
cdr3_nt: TGTGCCGCGGGGGGGGACCACGCTCTTGGGACCCAGTACTTC

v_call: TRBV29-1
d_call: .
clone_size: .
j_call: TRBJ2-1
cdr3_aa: CSATASTDTQFF
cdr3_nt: TGCAGCGCGACAGCTAGCACAGATACGCAGTTCTTC